Following are 19 T cell receptor beta chains from one sample sequenced in a study of Ad26.COV2.S vaccination and SARS-CoV-2 variants. Sequencing was performed with immunoSEQ multiplex PCR; in TCRdb, only in-frame clones are kept and a portion is missing. The table has around 400,000 clones, 80% to 95% seen once. The sample's treatment: approximately 18 received Ad26.COV2.S at low or high dose, single or two shots; 5 received placebo; per-sample allocation not given. Collection of the samples took place on day 63 after the first injection of vaccine or placebo. The material was peripheral blood, obtained in a trial of Ad26.COV2.S vaccine versus placebo. The source is a person between 18 and 59 years old who received the Ad26.COV2.S COVID-19 vaccine or a placebo.

J is TRBJ2-5 and V is TRBV5-5, with D maybe TRBD2 (6 bases). Germline V gene sequence: CDR1 SGHKS, CDR2 YYEKEE (reference sequence). Trimming removed 3 bases at V and 5 bases at J, with 26 bases between. The CDR3 runs 18 residues. Here the CDR3 reads CASSSSGETSPPGETQYF. The CDR3 region has the DNA TGTGCCAGCAGCTCCTCGGGGGAGACATCCCCCCCTGGGGAGACCCAGTACTTC.

As DNA, the CDR3 is TGTGCCACCAGCGCCGGACAGAATAATGAAAAACTGTTTTTT. This encodes CATSAGQNNEKLFF. The chain is built from TRBV15 and TRBJ1-4, with D possibly matching TRBD1 (6 bases). CDR3 length: 14 amino acids. Germline-derived CDR1 and CDR2 are LNHNV and YYDKDF (reference sequence). Between the trimmed V and J ends, which lost 5 bases and 4 bases, there was a span of 11 bases.

The rearrangement links TRBV27 to TRBJ2-1, with D uncertain. Trimming took 4 bases from V and 2 from J, leaving 15 bases between them. Germline V CDR1 and CDR2: MNHEY, SMNVEV (reference sequence). The CDR3 totals 16 residues. As DNA, the CDR3 is TGTGCCAGCAGTTCTAATCCTAGAGGAGCCTACAATGAGCAGTTCTTC. Translating gives CASSSNPRGAYNEQFF.

This sequence joins TRBV6-5 and TRBJ1-3; 7 bases align to TRBD1. After removal of 8 bases from V and 2 bases from J, the junction contained 3 bases not matched to a gene. Looked up from germline, CDR1 is MNHEY and CDR2 is SVGAGI. The CDR3 runs to 13 residues. The CDR3 DNA reads as TGTGCCAGCCGCAGGGGGGCTGGAAACACCATATATTTT. This encodes CASRRGAGNTIYF.

CDR3 sequence reads: CASNIPSGVSTDTQYF. For the CDR3, the DNA is TGTGCCAGCAACATCCCCTCGGGGGTAAGCACAGATACGCAGTATTTT. The V call is TRBV28, the J call TRBJ2-3, with TRBD2 as a possible D gene (6 bases). Trimming removed 7 bases at V and 0 bases at J, with 17 bases between. Per germline, CDR1 MDHEN and CDR2 SYDVKM. The CDR3 has 16 amino acids.

V is TRBV7-2 and J is TRBJ2-5, with D uncertain. The CDR3 is 14 amino acids. Germline assignment: CDR1 SGHTA and CDR2 FQGNSA. Trimming stripped 1 base from V and 5 bases from J, with 11 bases between. The CDR3 sequence: CASSLGWVGETQYF. The CDR3 region has the DNA TGTGCCAGCAGCTTAGGCTGGGTTGGGGAGACCCAGTACTTC.

This rearrangement joins TRBV2 to TRBJ2-1; D may be TRBD2 (6 bases). Germline V gives CDR1 SNHLY, CDR2 FYNNEI. Trimming removed 10 bases at V and 5 bases at J, with 18 bases between. The CDR3 spans 14 residues. The CDR3 nucleotides read TGTGCCATCCTAGAGATATCTAGCGACAATGAGCAGTTCTTC. It encodes CAILEISSDNEQFF.

This clone appeared a single time. This chain uses TRBV19 with TRBJ2-1, with TRBD2 matching 10 bases. Germline lookup yields CDR1 LNHDA and CDR2 SQIVND (reference sequence). V trimming: 3 bases; J trimming: 4 bases; junction bases outside the gene matches: 6. This CDR3 comprises 16 residues. CDR3 coding DNA: TGTGCCAGTAGTATTCTAGCGGGAGATTCTTACAATGAGCAGTTCTTC. Translation gives CASSILAGDSYNEQFF. The full variable domain, its missing parts supplied by reference TRBV19 and TRBJ2-1, is DGGITQSPKYLFRKEGQNVTLSCEQNLNHDAMYWYRQDPGQGLRLIYYSQIVNDFQKGDIAEGYSVSREKKESFPLTVTSAQKNPTAFYLCASSILAGDSYNEQFFGPGTRLTVL.

The gene calls are TRBV7-7 and TRBJ2-5; 10 nucleotides align to TRBD2. CDR3 length: 15 residues. Germline CDR1 is SSHAT and CDR2 is FNYEAQ (reference sequence). The CDR3, as DNA: TGTGCTAGCGCACGGGAGCGGGGGGGACAAGAGACCCAGTACTTC. This gives the protein CASARERGGQETQYF.

J is TRBJ2-5 and V is TRBV5-4; D is perhaps TRBD2 (6 bases). CDR3 length: 13 residues. V dropped 5 bases and J dropped 5 bases, with 13 bases sitting between them. Germline assignment: CDR1 SGHNT and CDR2 YYREEE (reference sequence). The CDR3 region has the DNA TGTGCCAGCAGGGGGGGACTGCTGGAGACCCAGTACTTC. It codes for CASRGGLLETQYF.

This clone appeared a single time. The V and J genes are TRBV11-2 and TRBJ2-7; 7 positions match TRBD1. The V segment lost 8 bases and the J segment 2 bases; nucleotides outside the gene matches: 6. The CDR3 is 13 residues long. Per the germline V gene, CDR1 is SGHAT and CDR2 is FQNNGV. CDR3 in amino acids: CASQGDSAYEQYF. The CDR3 DNA reads as TGTGCCAGCCAAGGGGACAGTGCCTACGAGCAGTACTTC.

V and J are TRBV5-1 and TRBJ2-1; 8 bases agree with TRBD1. The V gene end was trimmed by 3 bases and the J gene end by 6 bases; junction bases not matched to a gene: 5. Germline loops: CDR1 SGHRS, CDR2 YFSETQ. This CDR3 contains 14 residues. Here the CDR3 DNA reads TGCGCCAGCAGCTCGGACAGGGTCGGCAATGAGCAGTTCTTC. Protein: CASSSDRVGNEQFF.

This clone was observed once. The chain is built from TRBV4-1 and TRBJ2-2; 7 positions match TRBD1. Losses at the gene ends were 5 bases for V and 4 bases for J; bases not matched to a gene: 4. The CDR3 is 14 amino acids. The germline gives CDR1 MGHRA, CDR2 YSYEKL. CDR3 in DNA: TGCGCCAGCAGCGGACAGGATTCCACCGGGGAGCTGTTTTTT. As protein: CASSGQDSTGELFF.

This sequence joins TRBV6-2 or TRBV6-3 and TRBJ2-7; 8 bases fit TRBD1. The J segment lost 1 base and the V segment lost 5 bases, leaving 13 bases of the junction unmatched. CDR1 and CDR2 from the germline V gene are MNHEY and SVGEGT. The CDR3 length is 17 residues. CDR3 coding DNA: TGTGCCAGCAGTCACCCCTCTGATCGGACAGGGTCCTACGAGCAGTACTTC. Protein product: CASSHPSDRTGSYEQYF.

CDR3 amino acids: CASSYFPPRTYEQYF. The CDR3 nucleotides are TGTGCCAGCAGTTACTTCCCGCCTAGAACCTACGAGCAGTACTTC. V is TRBV6-5 and J is TRBJ2-7; D is unresolved. The length of the CDR3 is 15 residues. V dropped 1 base and J dropped 2 bases, with 12 bases sitting between them. CDR1 is MNHEY and CDR2 is SVGAGI in the germline V gene.

This chain links TRBV2 with TRBJ1-2, with D unresolved. Trimming stripped 6 bases from V and 2 bases from J, with 13 bases between. Germline-derived CDR1 and CDR2 are SNHLY and FYNNEI. CDR3 length equals 14 residues. The CDR3 region has the DNA TGTGCCAGCAGCCGGGTGGCAGAGAACTATGGCTACACCTTC. Its protein product is CASSRVAENYGYTF.

The V gene is TRBV10-2, the J gene TRBJ1-2; no definite D call. This CDR3 spans 11 amino acids. In germline, CDR1 is WSHSY, CDR2 SAAADI. V was trimmed by 7 bases and J by 8 bases, leaving 11 bases between them. The chain's CDR3 is CASTTPLGYTF. CDR3 in DNA: TGCGCCAGCACCACGCCTCTGGGCTACACCTTC.

V usage is TRBV2 and J usage is TRBJ2-2; 13 nucleotides match TRBD2. This CDR3 spans 20 amino acids. The germline V gene encodes CDR1 SNHLY and CDR2 FYNNEI. The V gene end was trimmed by 6 bases and the J gene end by 0 bases; junction bases not matched to a gene: 13. CDR3 bases: TGTGCCAGCAGCGCTAGACTAGCGGGAGGATCTTTCGCGAACACCGGGGAGCTGTTTTTT. Protein sequence: CASSARLAGGSFANTGELFF.

The V call is TRBV6-5, the J call TRBJ2-7; tentative D call: TRBD1 (6 bases). V shed 10 bases and J shed 2 bases, with 15 bases lying between them. The CDR3 runs 13 residues. Germline CDR1 and CDR2: MNHEY and SVGAGI. DNA for the CDR3: TGTGCCACCACCCGGGACACGACCTACGAGCAGTACTTC. The encoded protein is CATTRDTTYEQYF.